Below are 15 T cell receptor beta chains sequenced from a single sample in a study of blood T cell repertoires in COVID-19. Here immunoSEQ multiplex PCR was the method, and the copy in TCRdb shows in-frame clones only, minus some. The top ten clones hold around 3.5% of a sample with 200,000 to 250,000 clones, around 86% of them seen once. Sequencing was carried out using PBMCs or T cells enriched from blood (not recorded which). These receptors originate from a woman aged 35 to 49 with acute COVID-19.

The V and J genes are TRBV6-6 and TRBJ1-1, with a tentative D call TRBD1 (5 bases). V dropped 2 bases and J dropped 4 bases, with 11 bases sitting between them. Germline V gives CDR1 MNHNY, CDR2 SVGAGI (reference sequence). The CDR3 is 14 residues long. The CDR3 coding sequence is TGTGCCAGCAGTTACGCAGGGTTGGCCACTGAAGCTTTCTTT. This encodes CASSYAGLATEAFF.

Only a few counts were recorded for this clone. The gene calls are TRBV2 and TRBJ1-1; no clear D. The germline gives CDR1 SNHLY, CDR2 FYNNEI. The CDR3 runs 11 residues. With 4 bases removed from V and 5 bases from J, the gap between germline ends came to 5 bases. The CDR3 DNA is TGTGCCAGCAGTGTCTTTACTGAAGCTTTCTTT. Its protein product is CASSVFTEAFF.

The J gene is TRBJ1-2, the V gene TRBV19; D is unclear. Germline CDR1 LNHDA, CDR2 SQIVND (reference sequence). The V end lost 6 bases, the J end lost 3 bases, and 8 bases lay between the germline ends. The CDR3 runs to 12 residues. This chain's CDR3 is CASSREDYGYTF. As DNA, the CDR3 is TGTGCCAGTAGCCGGGAAGACTATGGCTACACCTTC.

V is TRBV4-2 and J is TRBJ2-1; D perhaps matches TRBD2 (5 bases). The germline CDR1 and CDR2 sequences are LGHNA and YNFKEQ. Trimming removed 1 base at V and 0 bases at J, with 10 bases between. The CDR3 is made up of 16 amino acids. Here the CDR3 reads CASSQVTGSSYNEQFF. DNA for the CDR3: TGTGCCAGCAGCCAAGTCACGGGGAGCTCCTACAATGAGCAGTTCTTC.

The V call is TRBV19, the J call TRBJ1-3; 8 bases match TRBD1. The junction had 4 bases not matched to a gene; V was cut back by 9 bases and J by 0 bases. There are 14 residues in the CDR3. Germline CDR1 reads LNHDA; CDR2 reads SQIVND (reference sequence). The CDR3 reads CASRQGSSGNTIYF. CDR3 nucleotides: TGTGCCAGCAGACAGGGGAGCTCTGGAAACACCATATATTTT.

CDR3 bases: TGTGCCAGCAGTTTAGAGACAGGGAGATCACCCCTCCACTTT. Residues: CASSLETGRSPLHF. The rearrangement uses TRBV6-5 and TRBJ1-6; 7 bases line up with TRBD1. The junction had 7 bases not matched to a gene; V was cut back by 4 bases and J by 10 bases. Germline lookup yields CDR1 MNHEY and CDR2 SVGAGI. This CDR3 region has 14 residues.

Notes on this clone: One end of the junction varies from germline; a read error may be responsible. The CDR3 DNA sequence: TGTGCCAGCAGTTTTACGCGGAACTCTGAAGCTTTCTTT. Amino acid sequence: CASSFTRNSEAFF. This chain joins TRBV27 and TRBJ1-1; no clear D. There are 13 residues in the CDR3. Germline V lookup: CDR1 MNHEY, CDR2 SMNVEV (reference sequence).

This clone was counted a single time. The rearrangement joins TRBV7-8 to TRBJ2-7; TRBD2 matches at 9 bases. Unmatched junction bases numbered 5, after V lost 1 base and J lost 1 base. The CDR3 is 16 residues long. The V gene's germline CDR1 is SGHVS and CDR2 FQNEAQ. The CDR3 region is CASSLGGAGGSYEQYV. As DNA, the CDR3 is TGTGCCAGCAGCTTAGGCGGAGCGGGGGGATCCTACGAGCAGTACGTC.

CDR3 in amino acids: CASSHHGGETQYF. The CDR3 DNA is TGTGCCAGCAGCCACCACGGGGGGGAGACCCAGTACTTC. The gene calls are TRBV14 and TRBJ2-5; TRBD2 matches at 7 bases. Germline CDR1 SGHDN, CDR2 FVKESK. The CDR3 loop spans 13 amino acids. V lost 3 bases to trimming and J lost 5 bases; unmatched junction nucleotides: 3.

The V and J genes are TRBV11-1 and TRBJ1-1; D perhaps matches TRBD1 (6 bases). This CDR3 spans 19 amino acids. CDR1 is SGHAT, CDR2 FQDESV, per germline (reference sequence). V was cut by 0 bases and J by 0 bases, with 20 bases left in between. DNA of the CDR3: TGTGCCAGCAGCTTAGCGGGCGGCCCTGGACAGCCCATGAACACTGAAGCTTTCTTT. Protein: CASSLAGGPGQPMNTEAFF.

This clone was observed a few times. The rearrangement uses TRBV24-1 and TRBJ2-1, with D perhaps matching TRBD1 (5 bases). The CDR3 runs to 18 residues. Deletions cut 4 bases from V and 12 bases from J, with 30 bases between. CDR1 and CDR2 (germline): KGHDR, SFDVKD. The CDR3 is CATSESLRQSDFTMRQFF. CDR3 DNA: TGTGCCACCAGTGAATCACTCCGACAGTCCGATTTTACAATGAGGCAGTTCTTC.

This rearrangement joins TRBV30 to TRBJ1-3, with 11 bases matching TRBD1. The CDR3 consists of 16 residues. CDR1 is GTSNPN, CDR2 SVGIG, per germline (reference sequence). With V trimmed by 8 bases and J by 0 bases, 9 bases remained unmatched. CDR3 in DNA: TGTGCCCGGACAGGGGGCCAGTCAGTCTCTGGAAACACCATATATTTT. It translates to CARTGGQSVSGNTIYF. The complete variable domain, with remaining parts taken from reference TRBV30 and TRBJ1-3, reads SQTIHQWPATLVQPVGSPLSLECTVEGTSNPNLYWYRQAAGRGLQLLFYSVGIGQISSEVPQNLSASRPQDRQFILSSKKLLLSDSGFYLCARTGGQSVSGNTIYFGEGSWLTVV.

The J gene is TRBJ1-2, the V gene TRBV7-8; 8 bases match TRBD1. Trimming cost V 2 bases and J 1 base; bases outside gene matches: 12. The CDR3 loop spans 18 amino acids. Germline CDR1 reads SGHVS; CDR2 reads FQNEAQ. Here the CDR3 reads CASSLLGIGTGINYGYTF. CDR3 DNA: TGTGCCAGCAGCTTATTAGGGATAGGGACAGGAATTAACTATGGCTACACCTTC.

J is TRBJ2-1 and V is TRBV7-3; TRBD2 matches at 14 bases. The V and J ends lost 4 bases and 8 bases, in that order; junction bases with no gene match: 13. From germline, CDR1 is SGHTA and CDR2 FQGTGA. CDR3 length: 18 amino acids. CDR3: CASSSPVRLAGGPYEQFF. The CDR3 nucleotides are TGTGCCAGCAGCTCACCCGTCCGACTAGCGGGGGGGCCATATGAGCAGTTCTTC.

V gene TRBV5-4 combines with J gene TRBJ2-1; 12 positions match TRBD2. The CDR3 loop spans 12 amino acids. CDR1 and CDR2 from the germline V gene are SGHNT and YYREEE (reference sequence). V was pared by 4 bases and J by 13 bases, with 3 bases of the junction left unmatched. This CDR3 is CASSPGLAGQFF. The CDR3 bases are TGTGCCAGCAGCCCGGGACTAGCGGGCCAGTTCTTC.